The 28 T cell receptor beta chains below all came from one sample that was sequenced in a study of shared clonotypes between healthy human individuals. Repertoires were generated with immunoSEQ multiplex PCR, while TCRdb's copy carries only in-frame clones and drops some. The data contain hundreds of thousands of clones, roughly 72% of them singletons. The specimen was PBMCs. All receptors come from a middle-aged woman in good health. Some clones in this sample may be carry-over from other donors' samples.

The J gene is TRBJ1-5, the V gene TRBV6-5; no reliable D call. CDR1 MNHEY and CDR2 SVGAGI come from the germline V gene. The CDR3 runs to 14 residues. Trimming stripped 4 bases from V and 4 bases from J, with 11 bases between. The DNA for the CDR3 is TGTGCCAGCAGTTCCGGGCCCCTAAATCAGCCCCAGCATTTT. Its protein is CASSSGPLNQPQHF.

The J gene is TRBJ2-5, the V gene TRBV28; 7 bases align to TRBD1. TRBJ2-7 matches the DNA end more closely, so the J call is doubtful. The germline CDR1 and CDR2 sequences are MDHEN and SYDVKM. The CDR3 spans 15 residues. The CDR3 region is CASRPRDSPSYEQYF. The CDR3 nucleotides are TGTGCCAGCAGACCCCGGGACAGCCCGTCCTACGAGCAGTACTTC.

This clone has just one count. The rearrangement joins TRBV5-1 to TRBJ1-3; no clear D. Germline V gene lookup returns CDR1 SGHRS and CDR2 YFSETQ. Trimming shortened V by 4 bases and J by 0 bases, and 11 bases separated the two germline ends. CDR3 length: 15 residues. The CDR3 bases are TGCGCCAGCAGCCCCAATGCGGGCTCTGGAAACACCATATATTTT. It codes for CASSPNAGSGNTIYF.

This rearrangement joins TRBV7-9 to TRBJ2-3, with a possible D match to TRBD2 (5 bases). Trimming took 5 bases from V and 2 from J, leaving 14 bases between them. The CDR3 is 15 residues long. CDR1 is SEHNR and CDR2 is FQNEAQ in the germline V gene (reference sequence). The CDR3 DNA reads TGTGCCAGCAGCGTTGGAGGTCTCCTCACAGATACGCAGTATTTT. This gives the protein CASSVGGLLTDTQYF.

The chain has TRBV2 and TRBJ2-2, with 9 bases aligning to TRBD2. The CDR3 consists of 16 residues. Germline V CDR1 and CDR2: SNHLY, FYNNEI. V shed 6 bases, J shed 4 bases, and the junction held 9 bases outside the gene matches. The CDR3 region is CASRTRLAGLTGELFF. The CDR3 DNA is TGTGCCAGCAGGACCCGTCTAGCGGGACTCACCGGGGAGCTGTTTTTT.

This chain joins TRBV6-6 and TRBJ1-2, with 11 positions matching TRBD1. Losses at the gene ends were 6 bases for V and 3 bases for J; bases not matched to a gene: 6. Germline-derived CDR1 and CDR2 are MNHNY and SVGAGI (reference sequence). The CDR3 runs 15 residues. The CDR3 loop is CASSHGQGAYYGYTF. In DNA, the CDR3 is TGTGCCAGCAGCCACGGACAGGGGGCTTACTATGGCTACACCTTC.

The rearrangement uses TRBV28 and TRBJ1-4; the D gene is possibly TRBD1 (5 bases). Germline loops: CDR1 MDHEN, CDR2 SYDVKM. The CDR3 contains 16 residues. Trimming cost V 6 bases and J 6 bases, with 20 bases left between them. DNA of the CDR3: TGTGCCAGCAGCCAACCCCGTTGGAGGGACGATGAAAAACTGTTTTTT. Translation gives CASSQPRWRDDEKLFF.

The rearrangement links TRBV18 to TRBJ2-1, with TRBD1 identical over 9 bases. The length of the CDR3 is 16 residues. The V gene end was trimmed by 3 bases and the J gene end by 2 bases; junction bases not matched to a gene: 5. The V gene's germline CDR1 is KGHSH and CDR2 LQKENI. CDR3 protein: CASSPPGQGPYNEQFF. The CDR3 DNA reads TGTGCCAGCTCACCTCCGGGACAGGGCCCCTACAATGAGCAGTTCTTC.

This clone has a handful of counts. The chain recombines TRBV2 with TRBJ2-1; D gene unclear. Per germline, CDR1 SNHLY and CDR2 FYNNEI. V lost 1 base and J 4 bases, leaving 11 bases between the germline ends. CDR3 length equals 15 residues. The CDR3, as DNA: TGTGCCAGCAGTGAAGAGGAGTGGGGATACAATGAGCAGTTCTTC. Its translation is CASSEEEWGYNEQFF.

This clone was counted a few times. The chain uses TRBV27 and TRBJ1-1, with D unclear. Germline V gene sequence: CDR1 MNHEY, CDR2 SMNVEV (reference sequence). With 4 bases removed from V and 1 base from J, the gap between germline ends came to 13 bases. The length of the CDR3 is 15 residues. This chain's CDR3 is CASSSGVPRNTEAFF. CDR3 sequence (DNA): TGTGCCAGCAGTTCCGGCGTACCCAGGAACACTGAAGCTTTCTTT.

With regard to this clone: Other DNA sequences in the sample encode the same CDR3. The chain couples TRBV7-2 to TRBJ1-5, with unresolved D. CDR1 is SGHTA and CDR2 is FQGNSA in the germline V gene. The CDR3 loop spans 13 amino acids. V gave up 1 base and J gave up 4 bases, with 5 bases separating them. In DNA form, the CDR3 reads TGTGCCAGCAGCTTAGGTCGGAATCAGCCCCAGCATTTT. It is translated as CASSLGRNQPQHF.

The J gene is TRBJ2-2, the V gene TRBV2; the match to TRBD2 covers 12 bases. The CDR3 is 15 residues long. With V trimmed by 6 bases and J by 10 bases, 9 bases remained unmatched. CDR1 SNHLY and CDR2 FYNNEI come from the germline V gene. The CDR3 bases are TGTGCCAGCAGCCGCCTACGGACTAGCGGGATGGAGCTGTTTTTT. Its protein is CASSRLRTSGMELFF.

This clone was found once. One end of the junction fails to match germline, which may point to a read error. The chain joins TRBV30 to TRBJ2-7; 8 positions agree with TRBD1. This CDR3 has 10 residues. Germline CDR1 GTSNPN, CDR2 SVGIG (reference sequence). CDR3 in amino acids: CASGRDRSFF. In DNA, the CDR3 is TGTGCCAGTGGCCGGGACAGGTCCTTCTTC.

This rearrangement joins TRBV28 to TRBJ2-5; 15 bases are a match to TRBD2. CDR1 and CDR2 (germline): MDHEN, SYDVKM. V lost 6 bases to trimming and J lost 4 bases; unmatched junction nucleotides: 12. The CDR3 totals 18 residues. The CDR3 here is CASSLTGLAGGPGETQYF. In nucleotides, the CDR3 is TGTGCCAGCAGCCTCACTGGACTAGCGGGAGGGCCAGGAGAGACCCAGTACTTC.

This chain connects TRBV14 to TRBJ2-1; 10 bases are a match to TRBD1. This CDR3 has 17 amino acids. Germline assignment: CDR1 SGHDN and CDR2 FVKESK. Trimming took 5 bases from V and 8 from J; bases not matched to a gene: 15. The CDR3 region is CASSVGTGVLRGDEQFF. In DNA, the CDR3 is TGTGCCAGCAGCGTCGGGACAGGGGTTTTGCGAGGGGATGAGCAGTTCTTC.

The V call is TRBV30, the J call TRBJ1-5; D is ambiguous. The CDR3 contains 15 residues. CDR1 and CDR2 (germline): GTSNPN, SVGIG (reference sequence). V was clipped by 0 bases and J by 0 bases, with 9 bases between them. CDR3 bases: TGTGCCTGGAGTGTAGGTTCAAATAGCAATCAGCCCCAGCATTTT. Residues: CAWSVGSNSNQPQHF. The entire variable domain, with the rest obtained from reference TRBV30 and TRBJ1-5, is as follows: SQTIHQWPATLVQPVGSPLSLECTVEGTSNPNLYWYRQAAGRGLQLLFYSVGIGQISSEVPQNLSASRPQDRQFILSSKKLLLSDSGFYLCAWSVGSNSNQPQHFGDGTRLSIL.

As concerns this clone: The sample holds other DNA sequences that translate to the same CDR3. The rearrangement uses TRBV6-5 and TRBJ2-7, with D uncertain. Germline CDR1 reads MNHEY; CDR2 reads SVGAGI. The germline V and J ends were trimmed by 0 bases and 0 bases, with 9 bases remaining between them. The CDR3 consists of 15 residues. The CDR3 spells CASSYSSAYSYEQYF. The CDR3 coding sequence is TGTGCCAGCAGTTACTCGTCTGCATACTCCTACGAGCAGTACTTC.

This sequence joins TRBV28 and TRBJ2-7, with 7 bases matching TRBD1. Germline CDR1 reads MDHEN; CDR2 reads SYDVKM. Trimming took 7 bases from V and 6 from J; bases not matched to a gene: 18. The CDR3 has 16 amino acids. CDR3 loop: CASTDSPTGSLSEQYF. In DNA form, the CDR3 reads TGTGCCAGCACCGATAGTCCGACAGGGTCTTTGTCCGAGCAGTACTTC.

The chain links TRBV28 to TRBJ2-5, with 11 bases that match TRBD2. The CDR3 has 15 amino acids. Losses at the gene ends were 4 bases for V and 4 bases for J; bases not matched to a gene: 5. CDR1 is MDHEN and CDR2 is SYDVKM in the germline V gene. The CDR3 protein is CASSSLAGGRETQYF. In DNA, the CDR3 is TGTGCCAGCAGTTCCCTAGCGGGAGGTAGAGAGACCCAGTACTTC.

This rearrangement joins TRBV7-6 to TRBJ2-3, with 7 positions matching TRBD1. The CDR3 has 16 residues. Germline V gene lookup returns CDR1 SGHVS and CDR2 FNYEAQ. The junction had 8 bases not matched to a gene; V was cut back by 5 bases and J by 0 bases. The CDR3 DNA follows: TGTGCCAGCAGCCAACGGGACAGCCCTAGCACAGATACGCAGTATTTT. Translated: CASSQRDSPSTDTQYF.

This clone was counted once. The rearrangement joins TRBV28 to TRBJ1-5; tentatively, D is TRBD1 (5 bases). Per the germline V gene, CDR1 is MDHEN and CDR2 is SYDVKM. This CDR3 comprises 14 residues. Trimming shortened V by 9 bases and J by 1 base, and 13 bases separated the two germline ends. The CDR3 region has the DNA TGTGCCAGTAAAGATGCAGGGAGCAATCAGCCCCAGCATTTT. Translating it yields CASKDAGSNQPQHF.

V usage is TRBV28 and J usage is TRBJ2-1; D remains unclear. The CDR3 loop spans 14 amino acids. Per germline, CDR1 MDHEN and CDR2 SYDVKM. V lost 5 bases and J lost 5, with 13 bases in between. Written as DNA, the CDR3 is TGTGCCAGCAGTCCCCATGTGGTTGACAATGAGCAGTTCTTC. It is translated as CASSPHVVDNEQFF.

As concerns this clone: Other DNA sequences of this sample code for an identical CDR3. V is TRBV10-3 and J is TRBJ2-1, with TRBD1 matching over 7 bases. Per the germline V gene, CDR1 is ENHRY and CDR2 is SYGVKD. The CDR3 has 15 residues. Germline trimming cut 1 base from V and 4 bases from J; bases unmatched to any gene: 4. CDR3 sequence reads: CAISELSGQYNEQFF. For the CDR3, the DNA is TGTGCCATCAGTGAGTTGTCGGGACAGTACAATGAGCAGTTCTTC.

This chain connects TRBV9 to TRBJ1-3; perhaps TRBD1 as D (5 bases). Germline V gene lookup returns CDR1 SGDLS and CDR2 YYNGEE. Trimming removed 0 bases from V and 4 bases from J, with 8 bases in between. The CDR3 runs 14 residues. The CDR3 bases are TGTGCCAGCAGCGTAGAAGGGGTCGGAAACACCATATATTTT. Its translation is CASSVEGVGNTIYF.

The table lists this clone with a few counts. V gene TRBV7-7 combines with J gene TRBJ2-5; possibly TRBD2 for D (5 bases). V lost 5 bases, J lost 6 bases, and 16 bases lay in between. The V gene's germline CDR1 is SSHAT and CDR2 FNYEAQ (reference sequence). This CDR3 is built from 14 residues. The chain's CDR3 is CASSLSAGRQTQYF. CDR3 nucleotides: TGTGCCAGCAGCCTCTCGGCGGGTAGGCAGACCCAGTACTTC. The variable domain in full, completed from reference TRBV7-7 and TRBJ2-5, reads GAGVSQSPRYKVTKRGQDVTLRCDPISSHATLYWYQQALGQGPEFLTYFNYEAQPDKSGLPSDRFSAERPEGSISTLTIQRTEQRDSAMYRCASSLSAGRQTQYFGPGTRLLVL.

This chain connects TRBV10-3 to TRBJ2-5; a weak D match, TRBD1 (5 bases). Germline lookup yields CDR1 ENHRY and CDR2 SYGVKD. The CDR3 sequence is 12 residues long. Trimming removed 10 bases from V and 2 bases from J, with 11 bases in between. Here the CDR3 DNA reads TGTGCCACCCAGGCAGGGCAAGAGACCCAGTACTTC. It specifies CATQAGQETQYF.

J is TRBJ1-2 and V is TRBV10-3, with D possibly being TRBD1 (5 bases). This CDR3 has 14 residues. V was shortened by 7 bases and J by 4 bases, with 16 bases between the two germline ends. Germline V gene lookup returns CDR1 ENHRY and CDR2 SYGVKD. The CDR3 nucleotides are TGTGCCATCACCCCCGGCGGGGGAGGCTATGGCTACACCTTC. Amino acids: CAITPGGGGYGYTF.

The chain recombines TRBV5-4 with TRBJ1-1; 10 nucleotides match TRBD1. V lost 0 bases and J lost 1; bases outside the gene matches: 9. This CDR3 spans 18 amino acids. Per the germline V gene, CDR1 is SGHNT and CDR2 is YYREEE (reference sequence). CDR3 nucleotide sequence: TGTGCCAGCAGCTTGGCCGGGACAGGGGTTTTTGGGAACACTGAAGCTTTCTTT. Its protein product is CASSLAGTGVFGNTEAFF.